This passage covers 7 T cell receptor beta chains from one sample sequenced in a study of blood T cell repertoires in COVID-19. TCRdb's table, derived via immunoSEQ multiplex PCR, lists solely in-frame clones and lacks some. The data show under 250,000 clones, more than 85% seen once. The source material was peripheral blood. Source of these receptors: a woman in her 70s with active or convalescent COVID-19.

CDR3 region: CASNRGGETQYF. The CDR3 DNA sequence: TGTGCCAGTAATCGGGGTGGAGAGACCCAGTACTTC. This chain uses TRBV6-6 with TRBJ2-5, with TRBD2 as a possible D gene (5 bases). The germline gives CDR1 MNHNY, CDR2 SVGAGI (reference sequence). The CDR3 extends over 12 amino acids. V was trimmed by 9 bases and J by 4 bases, leaving 12 bases between them.

V is TRBV7-2 and J is TRBJ2-2; D is possibly TRBD2 (6 bases). The CDR3 extends over 15 amino acids. V lost 5 bases to trimming and J lost 4 bases, with 14 bases between them. Per the germline V gene, CDR1 is SGHTA and CDR2 is FQGNSA. This chain's CDR3 is CASSLPGRSTGELFF. In nucleotides, the CDR3 is TGTGCCAGCAGCCTCCCGGGGAGGAGCACCGGGGAGCTGTTTTTT.

This chain joins TRBV6-1 and TRBJ1-2; no reliable D call. This CDR3 spans 11 amino acids. CDR1 and CDR2 (germline): MNHNS, SASEGT. Trimming shortened V by 5 bases and J by 6 bases, and 7 bases separated the two germline ends. In DNA, the CDR3 is TGTGCCAGCAGTCCCTCGGATGGCTACACCTTC. This codes for CASSPSDGYTF.

The genes are TRBV18 and TRBJ2-1; unclear D gene. V was trimmed by 1 base and J by 0 bases, leaving 7 bases between them. Germline CDR1 is KGHSH and CDR2 is LQKENI. The CDR3 is made up of 15 amino acids. The CDR3 sequence is CASSPLGSSYNEQFF. CDR3 nucleotides: TGTGCCAGCTCACCACTCGGTAGCTCCTACAATGAGCAGTTCTTC.

A few counts support this clone. The rearrangement links TRBV5-1 to TRBJ2-3, with a possible D match to TRBD1 (6 bases). The V end was cut by 3 bases, the J end by 5 bases, with 16 bases between. This CDR3 spans 15 amino acids. CDR1 and CDR2 from the germline V gene are SGHRS and YFSETQ. CDR3 DNA: TGCGCCAGCAGCTGGGGCCAGGGGCGCGTAGATACGCAGTATTTT. Encoded protein: CASSWGQGRVDTQYF. Full variable domain (missing parts from reference TRBV5-1 and TRBJ2-3): KAGVTQTPRYLIKTRGQQVTLSCSPISGHRSVSWYQQTPGQGLQFLFEYFSETQRNKGNFPGRFSGRQFSNSRSEMNVSTLELGDSALYLCASSWGQGRVDTQYFGPGTRLTVL.

V usage is TRBV27 and J usage is TRBJ1-1; D possibly corresponds to TRBD1 (5 bases). This CDR3 has 11 residues. Germline values: CDR1 MNHEY, CDR2 SMNVEV (reference sequence). CDR3 in DNA: TGTGTCGCCACCCGGGCAGGGGAAGCTTTCTTT. Protein product: CVATRAGEAFF.

The chain recombines TRBV15 with TRBJ2-3, with a weak D call TRBD1 (6 bases). Trimming stripped 7 bases from V and 2 bases from J, with 25 bases between. Per the germline V gene, CDR1 is LNHNV and CDR2 is YYDKDF (reference sequence). CDR3 size: 18 residues. The CDR3 loop is CATTPSVGGSPFTDTQYF. CDR3 DNA sequence: TGTGCCACCACCCCCTCGGTAGGGGGTAGCCCCTTCACAGATACGCAGTATTTT.